These 17 T cell receptor beta chains came from one sample sequenced in a study of T-cell memory formation after mild COVID-19. In TCRdb, the 5' RACE reads were re-called with MiXCR into one record per CDR3 protein. The table includes 530,000 or so distinct CDR3 sequences, 15% to 20% detected once. The sample consisted of PBMCs or a T cell subset sorted from them (not recorded which). The origin of the receptors is an adult woman who had mild COVID-19 (a few samples of this study predate the infection). Cell type and time point are not known.

This chain links TRBV19 with TRBJ2-5; D possibly corresponds to TRBD1 (5 bases). The CDR3 sequence is 13 residues long. Trimming stripped 3 bases from V and 3 bases from J, with 8 bases between. Per the germline V gene, CDR1 is LNHDA and CDR2 is SQIVND (reference sequence). CDR3 coding DNA: TGTGCCAGTAGTATTAACAGGAAAGAGACCCAGTACTTC. Protein product: CASSINRKETQYF.

This clonotype showed up just a few times. The V call is TRBV29-1, the J call TRBJ2-7; no clear D gene. The CDR3 runs 13 residues. Deletions cut 2 bases from V and 6 bases from J, with 14 bases between. The germline V gene encodes CDR1 SQVTM and CDR2 ANQGSEA. The DNA of the CDR3 is TGCAGCGTTGAAAGGCTACTCCCAGGCGAGCAGTACTTC. Amino acid sequence: CSVERLLPGEQYF.

The CDR3 sequence: CASSSGLGSYNEQFF. CDR3 bases: TGTGCCAGCAGCTCGGGACTCGGGTCCTACAATGAGCAGTTCTTC. This chain connects TRBV5-8 to TRBJ2-1; D is perhaps TRBD2 (6 bases). V was cut by 3 bases and J by 1 base, with 11 bases left in between. Germline V gene lookup returns CDR1 SGHTS and CDR2 YDEGEE. This CDR3 spans 15 amino acids. Full variable domain (remainder filled in from reference TRBV5-8 and TRBJ2-1): EAGVTQSPTHLIKTRGQQATLRCSPISGHTSVYWYQQALGLGLQFLLWYDEGEERNRGNFPPRFSGRQFPNYSSELNVNALELEDSALYLCASSSGLGSYNEQFFGPGTRLTVL.

This clonotype was seen just once. The rearrangement uses TRBV9 and TRBJ2-7, with 12 bases fitting TRBD2. With 6 bases clipped from V and 3 bases from J, the junction kept 4 bases outside the gene matches. CDR1 is SGDLS and CDR2 is YYNGEE in the germline V gene. This CDR3 is 14 amino acids long. The CDR3 DNA reads TGTGCCAGCACCCTGACTAGCGGGAGCTACGAGCAGTACTTC. Its protein is CASTLTSGSYEQYF.

A note on this clonotype: One base away lies a much larger clone, so this may be a sequencing read error. This chain links TRBV6-6 with TRBJ1-1, with D possibly matching TRBD1 (6 bases). The CDR3 has 12 residues. The V and J ends lost 3 bases and 6 bases respectively, with 8 bases between them. Germline V gene data show CDR1 as MNHNY and CDR2 as SVGAGI (reference sequence). As DNA, the CDR3 is TGTGCCAGCAGTTATGGGGGCCCTGAAGCTTTCTTT. Translation: CASSYGGPEAFF.

This clonotype has more than one count but fewer than ten. The J gene is TRBJ2-3, the V gene TRBV20-1; TRBD1 or TRBD2 may be the D gene (5 bases each). The CDR3 contains 15 residues. The V gene's germline CDR1 is DFQATT and CDR2 SNEGSKA (reference sequence). V dropped 5 bases and J dropped 1 base, with 16 bases sitting between them. CDR3 coding DNA: TGCAGTGCTGGGGAGTTAGGGGAAGGCACAGATACGCAGTATTTT. Amino acid sequence: CSAGELGEGTDTQYF.

In this sample, this clonotype turned up a few times. This chain links TRBV7-9 with TRBJ1-2, with D unresolved. With 2 bases removed from V and 7 bases from J, the gap between germline ends came to 11 bases. This CDR3 is built from 13 residues. In germline, CDR1 is SEHNR, CDR2 FQNEAQ (reference sequence). CDR3 region: CASSLKGLSGYTF. For the CDR3, the DNA is TGTGCCAGCAGCTTAAAAGGATTAAGTGGCTACACCTTC.

This chain links TRBV7-8 with TRBJ2-2; TRBD1 matches 9 bases. The CDR3 is 18 residues long. The germline V gene encodes CDR1 SGHVS and CDR2 FQNEAQ. J lost 1 base, V lost 1 base, and 7 bases had no gene match. In DNA form, the CDR3 reads TGTGCCAGCAGCTTAGTAGTGGGGACAGGGCTGAACACCGGGGAGCTGTTTTTT. Translation: CASSLVVGTGLNTGELFF.

The chain has TRBV5-1 and TRBJ2-1, with D unclear. Trimming left V 0 bases short and J 10 bases short, with 11 bases between. Germline V gene sequence: CDR1 SGHRS, CDR2 YFSETQ. The CDR3 contains 13 residues. For the CDR3, the DNA is TGCGCCAGCAGCTTGGTGGTAGTAGGGGAGCAGTTCTTC. Encoded protein: CASSLVVVGEQFF.

This clonotype was seen a handful of times. The chain employs TRBV7-2 and TRBJ2-3; TRBD1 might be the D (6 bases). This CDR3 comprises 13 residues. Germline V gives CDR1 SGHTA, CDR2 FQGNSA. The V end was cut by 5 bases, the J end by 2 bases, with 8 bases between. The CDR3 coding sequence is TGTGCCAGCAGCCGGACAGCCACAGATACGCAGTATTTT. Translated, it gives CASSRTATDTQYF.

This clonotype was detected a few times. The genes are TRBV9 and TRBJ2-5, with TRBD2 matching over 9 bases. In germline, CDR1 is SGDLS, CDR2 YYNGEE. V was pared by 0 bases and J by 5 bases, with 5 bases of the junction left unmatched. This CDR3 has 15 amino acids. CDR3 loop: CASSVEAGGPETQYF. The CDR3 region has the DNA TGTGCCAGCAGCGTAGAGGCGGGGGGGCCCGAGACCCAGTACTTC.

This clonotype came up a few times. The chain has TRBV18 and TRBJ1-1, with 10 bases identical to TRBD1. The germline V gene encodes CDR1 KGHSH and CDR2 LQKENI. CDR3 size: 13 residues. V shed 3 bases and J 10 bases; nucleotides not matched to a gene: 5. The CDR3 loop reads CASSPGGDRGAFF. Written as DNA, the CDR3 is TGTGCCAGCTCACCGGGGGGGGACAGGGGAGCTTTCTTT.

Ten or more counts support this clonotype. The rearrangement links TRBV15 to TRBJ2-4, with 9 bases matching TRBD1. Per the germline V gene, CDR1 is LNHNV and CDR2 is YYDKDF (reference sequence). The CDR3 spans 17 residues. V trimming: 4 bases; J trimming: 1 base; junction bases outside the gene matches: 8. The CDR3 DNA reads as TGTGCCACCAGCACGGATCGGGACAGGGCCGCCAAAAACATTCAGTACTTC. Translating it yields CATSTDRDRAAKNIQYF.

This chain links TRBV30 with TRBJ1-1; the D gene is possibly TRBD1 (6 bases). Germline-derived CDR1 and CDR2 are GTSNPN and SVGIG (reference sequence). The CDR3 sequence is 13 residues long. V dropped 1 base and J dropped 1 base, with 7 bases sitting between them. This CDR3 reads CAWSGTANTEAFF. Written as DNA, the CDR3 is TGTGCCTGGAGTGGGACAGCGAACACTGAAGCTTTCTTT.

The chain has TRBV2 and TRBJ2-3; a weak D match, TRBD2 (6 bases). There are 16 residues in the CDR3. The V end was cut by 8 bases, the J end by 3 bases, with 21 bases between. Germline values: CDR1 SNHLY, CDR2 FYNNEI. CDR3 residues: CASGSGRDSATDTQYF. As DNA, the CDR3 is TGTGCCAGCGGGTCTGGTCGGGACTCGGCGACAGATACGCAGTATTTT. Full variable domain (remainder filled in from reference TRBV2 and TRBJ2-3): EPEVTQTPSHQVTQMGQEVILRCVPISNHLYFYWYRQILGQKVEFLVSFYNNEISEKSEIFDDQFSVERPDGSNFTLKIRSTKLEDSAMYFCASGSGRDSATDTQYFGPGTRLTVL.

This chain joins TRBV5-1 and TRBJ2-7, with 12 bases matching TRBD2. The CDR3 runs to 16 residues. V gave up 4 bases and J gave up 0 bases; unmatched junction bases: 5. In germline, CDR1 is SGHRS, CDR2 YFSETQ. The CDR3: CASSLGTSGPSYEQYF. CDR3 sequence (DNA): TGCGCCAGCAGCCTAGGGACTAGCGGGCCCTCCTACGAGCAGTACTTC.

This clonotype was counted only a few times. V usage is TRBV5-1 and J usage is TRBJ2-5, with D possibly being TRBD2 (6 bases). The length of the CDR3 is 14 residues. The germline gives CDR1 SGHRS, CDR2 YFSETQ. V lost 0 bases and J lost 5, with 11 bases in between. As DNA, the CDR3 is TGCGCCAGCAGCTTGGCAGGCGGGGATGAGACCCAGTACTTC. Encoded protein: CASSLAGGDETQYF.